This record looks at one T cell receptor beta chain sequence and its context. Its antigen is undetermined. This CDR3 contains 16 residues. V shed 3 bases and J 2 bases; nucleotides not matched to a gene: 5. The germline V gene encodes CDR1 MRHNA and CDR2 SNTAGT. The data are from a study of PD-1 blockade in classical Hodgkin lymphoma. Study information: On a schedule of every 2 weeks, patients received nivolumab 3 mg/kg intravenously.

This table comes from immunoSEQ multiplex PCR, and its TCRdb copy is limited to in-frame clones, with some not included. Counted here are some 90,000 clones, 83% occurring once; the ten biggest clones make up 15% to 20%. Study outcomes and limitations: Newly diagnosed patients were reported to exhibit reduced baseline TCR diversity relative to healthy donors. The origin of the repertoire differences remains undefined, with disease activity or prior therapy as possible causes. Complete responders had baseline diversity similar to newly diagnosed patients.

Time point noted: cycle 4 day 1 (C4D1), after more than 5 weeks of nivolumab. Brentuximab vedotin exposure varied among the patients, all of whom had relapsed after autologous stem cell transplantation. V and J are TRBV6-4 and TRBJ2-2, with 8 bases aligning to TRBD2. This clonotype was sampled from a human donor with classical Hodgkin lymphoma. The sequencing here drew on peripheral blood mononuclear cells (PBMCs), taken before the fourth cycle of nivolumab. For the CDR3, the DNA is TGTGCCAGCAGTGAATATAGCGGGATAAACACCGGGGAGCTGTTTTTT. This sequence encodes CASSEYSGINTGELFF.